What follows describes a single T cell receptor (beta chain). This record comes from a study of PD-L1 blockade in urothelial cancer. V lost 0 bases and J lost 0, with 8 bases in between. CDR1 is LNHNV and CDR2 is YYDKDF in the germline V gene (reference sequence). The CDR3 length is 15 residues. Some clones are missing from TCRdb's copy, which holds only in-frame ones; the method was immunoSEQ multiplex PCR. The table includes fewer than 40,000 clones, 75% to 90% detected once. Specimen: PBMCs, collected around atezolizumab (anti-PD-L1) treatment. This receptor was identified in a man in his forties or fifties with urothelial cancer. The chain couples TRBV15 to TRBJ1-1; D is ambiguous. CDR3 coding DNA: TGTGCCACCAGCAGAGATCCCCGGGTGAACACTGAAGCTTTCTTT. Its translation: CATSRDPRVNTEAFF.